The clone carrying this TCR beta chain has ten or more counts. Its antigen is unknown. The CDR3 sequence is 15 residues long. Between the trimmed V and J ends, which lost 1 base and 2 bases, there was a span of 12 bases. Germline lookup yields CDR1 SEHNR and CDR2 FQNEAQ (reference sequence). The data were taken from a study of CD8 T cells in ankylosing spondylitis. Whole-study findings and limits: Researchers report that disease-linked clones proved CD8+ and relatively rare in peripheral blood.

TCRdb re-called the 5' RACE reads with MiXCR, one entry per CDR3 protein. There are about 240,000 distinct CDR3 sequences in the sample; over 8.5% occur only once, and almost 7% lies in the top ten. The J gene is TRBJ2-7, the V gene TRBV7-9; tentative D call: TRBD1 (5 bases). Sequencing was performed on blood, either unsorted or a sorted T cell fraction (not recorded which). The sequence came from a male donor with ankylosing spondylitis or in good health (not recorded which). CDR3: CASSLVPGPPYEQYF. The CDR3 DNA is TGTGCCAGCAGCTTAGTCCCAGGGCCACCCTACGAGCAGTACTTC.